In its sample, the clone carrying this T cell receptor beta chain was seen many times. The target antigen is unknown. Germline V gene sequence: CDR1 SGHDT, CDR2 YYEEEE. V was pared by 0 bases and J by 1 base, with 10 bases between. The length of the CDR3 is 15 residues. The sample comes from a study of CD8+CD57+ T cells in acquired aplastic anemia. Background on the study: DNA recovered from sorted CD4+ and CD8+ cells had a mean of about 3.5 ug.

For sequencing, patients were chosen who had shown expansion of CD8+CD57+ cells by flow cytometry. Each patient had severe acquired aplastic anemia. Study-level findings and limits: Shared by patients and controls, roughly 28 CD8+ CDR3s were abundant in patients.

TCR beta VDJ and CDR3 were profiled, and genomic DNA was the template. Via MiXCR, TCRdb re-called the reads, giving one row per CDR3 protein. Among 200,000 to 300,000 distinct CDR3 sequences, around 45% were seen once, and the ten largest hold 6.5% to 8%. This TCR derives from a human donor with aplastic anemia. The specimen was sorted CD4+, CD8+, or CD8+CD57+ T cells (not recorded which) from PBMCs. The chain combines TRBV5-6 with TRBJ1-2, with D possibly being TRBD1 (5 bases). CDR3 DNA: TGTGCCAGCAGCTTGGATTCGGGGCGTAACTATGGCTACACCTTC. Its translation: CASSLDSGRNYGYTF.